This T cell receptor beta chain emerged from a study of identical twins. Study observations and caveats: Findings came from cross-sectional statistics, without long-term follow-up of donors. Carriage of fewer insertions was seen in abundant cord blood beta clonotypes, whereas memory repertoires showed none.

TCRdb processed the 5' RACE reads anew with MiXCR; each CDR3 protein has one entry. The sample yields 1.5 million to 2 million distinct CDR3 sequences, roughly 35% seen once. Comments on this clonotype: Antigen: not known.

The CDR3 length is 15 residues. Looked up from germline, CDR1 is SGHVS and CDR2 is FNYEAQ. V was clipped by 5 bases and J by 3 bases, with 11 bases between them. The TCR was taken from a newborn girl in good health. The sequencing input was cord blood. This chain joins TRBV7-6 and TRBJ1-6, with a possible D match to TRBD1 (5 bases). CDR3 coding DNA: TGTGCCAGCAGCCCTCGGGGCATCTATAATTCACCCCTCCACTTT. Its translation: CASSPRGIYNSPLHF.